This entry lists 9 T cell receptor beta chains sequenced from one sample in a study of blood T cells in healthy people across ages. Together with a sample-barcoded 5' primer, a J-beta primer mix was included in a second PCR lasting roughly 7 to 11 cycles. In TCRdb, the 5' RACE reads were re-called with MiXCR into one record per CDR3 protein. The data show fewer than 2,000,000 distinct CDR3 sequences, roughly 30% seen once. The sample consisted of blood. These receptors were collected from a young woman in good health.

This rearrangement joins TRBV18 to TRBJ2-2, with no clear D. From germline, CDR1 is KGHSH and CDR2 LQKENI. There are 11 residues in the CDR3. Trimming pared 1 base from V and 7 bases from J, leaving 1 base between. The CDR3, as DNA: TGTGCCAGCTCACCACGCGGGGAGCTGTTTTTT. Protein sequence: CASSPRGELFF. The full variable domain, its missing parts supplied by reference TRBV18 and TRBJ2-2, is NAGVMQNPRHLVRRRGQEARLRCSPMKGHSHVYWYRQLPEEGLKFMVYLQKENIIDESGMPKERFSAEFPKEGPSILRIQQVVRGDSAAYFCASSPRGELFFGEGSRLTVL.

This clonotype was seen only a few times. The chain is built from TRBV9 and TRBJ2-3, with 9 bases matching TRBD2. Germline V lookup: CDR1 SGDLS, CDR2 YYNGEE. The V and J ends lost 0 bases and 1 base, in that order; junction bases with no gene match: 3. This CDR3 spans 16 amino acids. In nucleotides, the CDR3 is TGTGCCAGCAGCGTAGGACTAGCGGCCCGCACAGATACGCAGTATTTT. This translates into CASSVGLAARTDTQYF.

With regard to this clonotype: At one of its ends the junction is not consistent with the germline gene, which may arise from a read error. The chain carries TRBV11-2 and TRBJ2-3; the D gene could be TRBD1 or TRBD2 (5 bases each). The CDR3 length is 16 residues. Germline lookup yields CDR1 SGHAT and CDR2 FQNNGV. The CDR3 here is CASSFGGASSTDTKYF. The CDR3 DNA reads as TGTGCCAGCAGCTTCGGTGGGGCCTCTAGCACAGATACGAAGTATTTT.

This chain links TRBV20-1 with TRBJ2-1; 8 bases line up with TRBD2. Germline V gene sequence: CDR1 DFQATT, CDR2 SNEGSKA (reference sequence). V was pared by 3 bases and J by 8 bases, with 6 bases of the junction left unmatched. The CDR3 loop spans 13 amino acids. The CDR3 sequence: CSARGTSSDEQFF. As DNA, the CDR3 is TGCAGTGCTAGGGGGACTAGTAGCGATGAGCAGTTCTTC.

J is TRBJ2-1 and V is TRBV15; 7 bases align to TRBD2. Losses at the gene ends were 5 bases for V and 1 base for J; bases not matched to a gene: 5. Germline assignment: CDR1 LNHNV and CDR2 YYDKDF (reference sequence). The CDR3 consists of 15 residues. CDR3 in DNA: TGTGCCACCAGCCTCCGGCGGGGGTCCTACAATGAGCAGTTCTTC. The encoded protein is CATSLRRGSYNEQFF. Looking up the rest from reference TRBV15 and TRBJ2-1 gives the full variable domain: DAMVIQNPRYQVTQFGKPVTLSCSQTLNHNVMYWYQQKSSQAPKLLFHYYDKDFNNEADTPDNFQSRRPNTSFCFLDIRSPGLGDTAMYLCATSLRRGSYNEQFFGPGTRLTVL.

V usage is TRBV9 and J usage is TRBJ2-7; D may be TRBD1 (6 bases). V dropped 3 bases and J dropped 4 bases, with 11 bases sitting between them. The germline CDR1 and CDR2 sequences are SGDLS and YYNGEE. The CDR3 loop spans 13 amino acids. The CDR3 loop reads CASSAGTPYEQYF. CDR3 nucleotides: TGTGCCAGCAGCGCCGGGACACCTTACGAGCAGTACTTC.

The chain has TRBV27 and TRBJ2-5, with TRBD2 as a possible D gene (5 bases). The CDR3 is 16 residues long. Trimming took 4 bases from V and 4 from J, leaving 19 bases between them. Germline CDR1 is MNHEY and CDR2 is SMNVEV (reference sequence). The CDR3 reads CASSSYPRAGGETQYF. CDR3 in DNA: TGTGCCAGCAGTTCCTACCCGCGGGCCGGCGGAGAGACCCAGTACTTC.

This clonotype is a singleton in its sample. This chain uses TRBV29-1 with TRBJ1-1; D is unresolved. With 2 bases removed from V and 4 bases from J, the gap between germline ends came to 11 bases. The CDR3 is 13 amino acids. Germline V gene lookup returns CDR1 SQVTM and CDR2 ANQGSEA. CDR3 coding DNA: TGCAGCGTTGAAAATGTTTCGGGCACTGAAGCTTTCTTT. Translated, it gives CSVENVSGTEAFF.

This chain links TRBV9 with TRBJ2-7; D unresolved. Trimming shortened V by 0 bases and J by 7 bases, and 17 bases separated the two germline ends. Germline-derived CDR1 and CDR2 are SGDLS and YYNGEE. The CDR3 length is 15 residues. DNA for the CDR3: TGTGCCAGCAGCGTAGCCGGGTCTGAACGCTGGGAGCAGTACTTC. It translates to CASSVAGSERWEQYF.